One T cell receptor (beta chain) is described in this entry. Its antigen is unknown. The data are from a study of OX40 agonist ivuxolimab in advanced cancers. Study background: One patient with hepatocellular carcinoma and two with cutaneous melanoma, three in all, had partial responses. Study findings and constraints: Dose levels from 0.1 to 3.0 mg/kg saw CD4+ and CD8+ blood T cells expand clonally by week 6.

Germline V gives CDR1 SGHNT, CDR2 YYREEE (reference sequence). The J segment lost 2 bases and the V segment lost 5 bases, leaving 8 bases of the junction unmatched. This CDR3 contains 16 residues. Patients were ruled out by autoimmune disease history or systemic immunosuppression. Profiled with immunoSEQ multiplex PCR; TCRdb holds only in-frame clones, not every one. The sample records around 45,000 clones, 88% being singletons. This TCR was sampled from an adult with an advanced solid tumor such as melanoma, head and neck, liver or kidney cancer. The chain employs TRBV5-4 and TRBJ2-3; 10 nucleotides match TRBD2. The sample was CD4+ or CD8+ T cells sorted from blood, taken in a trial of the OX40 agonist ivuxolimab. For the CDR3, the DNA is TGTGCCAGCAGACCTAGGACTAGCGGAACCACAGATACGCAGTATTTT. Amino acids: CASRPRTSGTTDTQYF.